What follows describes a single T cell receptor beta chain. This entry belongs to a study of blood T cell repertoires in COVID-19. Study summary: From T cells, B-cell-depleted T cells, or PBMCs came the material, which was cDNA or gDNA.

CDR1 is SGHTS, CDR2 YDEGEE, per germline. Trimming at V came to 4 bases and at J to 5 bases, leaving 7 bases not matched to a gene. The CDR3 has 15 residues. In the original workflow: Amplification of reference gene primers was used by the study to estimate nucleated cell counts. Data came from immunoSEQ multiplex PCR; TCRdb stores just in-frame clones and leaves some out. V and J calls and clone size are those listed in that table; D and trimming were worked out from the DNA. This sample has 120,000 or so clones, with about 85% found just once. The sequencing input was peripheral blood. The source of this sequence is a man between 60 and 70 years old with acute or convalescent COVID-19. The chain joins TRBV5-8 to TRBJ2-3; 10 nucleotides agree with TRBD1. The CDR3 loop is CASSHWTGGIDTQYF. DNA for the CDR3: TGTGCCAGCAGCCATTGGACAGGGGGGATAGATACGCAGTATTTT. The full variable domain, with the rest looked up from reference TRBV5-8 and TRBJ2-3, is EAGVTQSPTHLIKTRGQQATLRCSPISGHTSVYWYQQALGLGLQFLLWYDEGEERNRGNFPPRFSGRQFPNYSSELNVNALELEDSALYLCASSHWTGGIDTQYFGPGTRLTVL.